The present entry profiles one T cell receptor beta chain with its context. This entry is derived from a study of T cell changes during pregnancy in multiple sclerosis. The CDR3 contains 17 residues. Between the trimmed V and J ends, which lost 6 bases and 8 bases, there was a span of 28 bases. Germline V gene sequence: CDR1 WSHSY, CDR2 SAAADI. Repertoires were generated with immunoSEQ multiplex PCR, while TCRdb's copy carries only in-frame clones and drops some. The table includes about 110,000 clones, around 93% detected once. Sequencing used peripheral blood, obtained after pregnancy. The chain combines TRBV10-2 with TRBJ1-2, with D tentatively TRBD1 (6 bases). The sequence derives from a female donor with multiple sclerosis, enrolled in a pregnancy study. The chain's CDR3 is CASSPRVDGGREKGYTF. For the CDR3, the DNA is TGCGCCAGCAGCCCCAGGGTCGATGGGGGCAGGGAAAAAGGCTACACCTTC.